A selection of T cell receptor beta chains follows, all from one sample in a study of blood T cell repertoires in COVID-19. Assay used: immunoSEQ multiplex PCR; TCRdb lists only in-frame clones, some missing. The table shows a few hundred thousand clones, with approximately 89% occurring only once. Sequencing input: PBMCs or T cells enriched from blood (not recorded which). The source of these receptors is a young man who had recovered from COVID-19. Each CDR3 is given with its conserved first and last residue. Fields, in order: CDR3 length, J gene, D gene, V gene, clone size, CDR3 protein, CDR3 DNA. The D gene is left open where the match is weak. A row's size may be missing; if present it is once, few, many or a size class.

>13|TRBJ1-2|.|TRBV30|.
CAWTLQQGYGYTF
TGTGCCTGGACTCTACAACAGGGTTATGGCTACACCTTC
>15|TRBJ1-1|TRBD1|TRBV27|.
CASSMGDRVNTEAFF
TGTGCCAGCAGTATGGGGGACAGGGTGAACACTGAAGCTTTCTTT
>13|TRBJ1-1|TRBD1|TRBV3-1/TRBV3-2|.
CASSQGDRGSAFF
TGTGCCAGCAGCCAAGGAGACAGGGGAAGTGCTTTCTTT
>15|TRBJ1-5|.|TRBV9|.
CASSVAPTENQPQHF
TGTGCCAGCAGCGTAGCGCCGACAGAGAATCAGCCCCAGCATTTT
>14|TRBJ2-7|.|TRBV5-1|.
CASSLDRSPYEQYF
TGCGCCAGCAGCTTGGACAGGTCTCCCTACGAGCAGTACTTC
>17|TRBJ2-7|.|TRBV7-9|.
CASSSRHQGHHVYEQYF
TGTGCCAGCAGCTCCCGCCACCAGGGGCATCACGTGTACGAGCAGTACTTC
>15|TRBJ1-5|TRBD1|TRBV9|few
CASSAAGRGNQPQHF
TGTGCCAGCAGCGCTGCGGGCAGGGGGAATCAGCCCCAGCATTTT
>15|TRBJ2-1|.|TRBV9|.
CASSAQGGSYNEQFF
TGTGCCAGCAGCGCCCAGGGGGGCTCCTACAATGAGCAGTTCTTC
>12|TRBJ2-2|.|TRBV12-5|.
CASGLQAGELFF
TGTGCTAGTGGTTTGCAGGCCGGGGAGCTGTTTTTT
>16|TRBJ1-2|TRBD1|TRBV5-4|.
CASSRTGDDVLEGYTF
TGTGCCAGCAGTAGGACAGGGGACGACGTCTTAGAAGGCTACACCTTC
>13|TRBJ2-5|.|TRBV19|.
CASKISGRETQYF
TGTGCCAGTAAAATCTCGGGGAGAGAGACCCAGTACTTC
>16|TRBJ1-4|.|TRBV7-9|.
CASSRANREAGEKLFF
TGTGCCAGCAGCCGGGCAAACAGGGAAGCTGGCGAAAAACTGTTTTTT
>15|TRBJ1-6|TRBD1|TRBV7-3|few
CASSPGQGAYSPLHF
TGTGCCAGCAGCCCCGGACAGGGGGCCTATTCACCCCTCCACTTT
>11|TRBJ1-2|.|TRBV7-2|many
CASSAIIGYTF
TGTGCCAGCAGCGCGATCATAGGCTACACCTTC
>16|TRBJ2-5|.|TRBV5-6|.
CASSLIQRGPTETQYF
TGTGCCAGCAGCTTGATACAGAGAGGGCCCACAGAGACCCAGTACTTC
>13|TRBJ1-6|.|TRBV12-3/TRBV12-4|.
CASSSGQNSPLHF
TGTGCCAGCAGTTCAGGGCAAAATTCACCCCTCCACTTT
>12|TRBJ1-2|.|TRBV5-1|.
CASSLDFRGYTF
TGCGCCAGCAGCTTGGATTTCAGAGGCTACACCTTC
>12|TRBJ2-3|TRBD1|TRBV2|.
CASSGQGDTQYF
TGTGCCAGCAGCGGACAGGGCGATACGCAGTATTTT
>16|TRBJ1-4|TRBD1|TRBV4-1|.
CASSQDPPGGNEKLFF
TGCGCCAGCAGCCAAGATCCCCCAGGGGGCAATGAAAAACTGTTTTTT
>15|TRBJ1-2|TRBD1|TRBV6-5|.
CASSSSGRGHRGYTF
TGTGCCAGCAGTTCTTCCGGCAGGGGGCATCGTGGCTACACCTTC
>13|TRBJ1-1|TRBD1|TRBV19|.
CATTQGRNTEAFF
TGTGCCACCACACAGGGGCGGAACACTGAAGCTTTCTTT
>13|TRBJ2-5|.|TRBV2|.
CASSRGVEETQYF
TGTGCCAGCAGCAGGGGGGTTGAAGAGACCCAGTACTTC
>11|TRBJ1-1|.|TRBV19|.
CASSIGGEAFF
TGTGCCAGTAGTATAGGAGGTGAAGCTTTCTTT
>14|TRBJ1-2|.|TRBV6-2/TRBV6-3|.
CASSYRGFGYGYTF
TGTGCCAGCAGTTACAGGGGATTTGGCTATGGCTACACCTTC
>13|TRBJ1-5|TRBD1|TRBV10-3|.
CAISRQGDQPQHF
TGTGCCATCAGCAGACAGGGGGATCAGCCCCAGCATTTT
>14|TRBJ2-7|TRBD1|TRBV6-6|.
CASTTRQGDYEQYF
TGTGCCAGCACCACACGACAGGGGGATTACGAGCAGTACTTC
>13|TRBJ1-6|.|TRBV6-5|.
CASSPQGGSPLHF
TGTGCCAGCAGTCCGCAGGGTGGGTCACCCCTCCACTTT
>14|TRBJ2-7|.|TRBV18|.
CASSPTGTSYEQYF
TGTGCCAGCTCACCGACCGGGACATCATACGAGCAGTACTTC
>14|TRBJ2-3|.|TRBV10-1|.
CASSESGAADTQYF
TGCGCCAGCAGTGAGTCAGGGGCAGCAGATACGCAGTATTTT
>16|TRBJ2-3|TRBD1|TRBV19|.
CASSSGDRVPGDTQYF
TGTGCCAGTAGTTCGGGGGACAGGGTCCCAGGAGATACGCAGTATTTT
>13|TRBJ1-1|.|TRBV3-1/TRBV3-2|.
CASSPTGLSEAFF
TGTGCCAGCAGCCCTACAGGGCTTAGTGAAGCTTTCTTT
>15|TRBJ1-1|.|TRBV5-1|once
CASSLSGGMNTEAFF
TGCGCCAGCAGCTTGTCGGGGGGGATGAACACTGAAGCTTTCTTT
>16|TRBJ1-3|.|TRBV18|.
CASSQGTFASGNTIYF
TGTGCCAGCTCACAGGGGACTTTTGCCTCTGGAAACACCATATATTTT
>15|TRBJ2-3|TRBD1|TRBV9|.
CASSSRTGGRDTQYF
TGTGCCAGCAGCTCGAGGACAGGGGGCAGAGATACGCAGTATTTT
>13|TRBJ1-4|.|TRBV5-5|.
CASSSLTDEKLFF
TGTGCCAGCAGTTCTCTGACAGATGAAAAACTGTTTTTT
>14|TRBJ1-1|.|TRBV7-9|.
CASRLQGPNTEAFF
TGTGCCAGCAGGCTTCAGGGCCCGAACACTGAAGCTTTCTTT
>16|TRBJ1-3|.|TRBV11-1|.
CASSPGQPSSGNTIYF
TGTGCCAGCAGCCCCGGACAGCCTTCCTCTGGAAACACCATATATTTT
>16|TRBJ2-3|TRBD2|TRBV27|.
CASRPDSGGFTDTQYF
TGTGCCAGCAGGCCAGATAGCGGGGGGTTCACAGATACGCAGTATTTT
>14|TRBJ1-3|.|TRBV30|few
CAWSVTGTRNTIYF
TGTGCCTGGAGTGTAACAGGGACGAGAAACACCATATATTTT
>13|TRBJ1-1|TRBD1|TRBV3-1/TRBV3-2|.
CASSQLDRSEAFF
TGTGCCAGCAGCCAATTGGACAGGTCTGAAGCTTTCTTT
>16|TRBJ2-5|.|TRBV7-8|.
CASSLGVRGLQETQYF
TGTGCCAGCAGCTTAGGTGTGCGGGGCCTCCAAGAGACCCAGTACTTC
>14|TRBJ1-1|TRBD1|TRBV9|.
CASSMQAGGTEAFF
TGTGCCAGCAGCATGCAAGCAGGGGGCACTGAAGCTTTCTTT
>14|TRBJ1-6|.|TRBV18|.
CASSESSYNSPLHF
TGTGCCAGCTCAGAGAGCTCCTATAATTCACCCCTCCACTTT
>14|TRBJ2-2|TRBD2|TRBV7-9|.
CASSPSGGTGELFF
TGTGCCAGCAGCCCCTCCGGGGGGACCGGGGAGCTGTTTTTT
>13|TRBJ1-3|TRBD1|TRBV12-3/TRBV12-4|.
CASRWTGGNTIYF
TGTGCCAGCAGATGGACAGGGGGAAACACCATATATTTT
>13|TRBJ1-1|.|TRBV9|.
CASSVSDNTEAFF
TGTGCCAGCAGCGTATCAGATAACACTGAAGCTTTCTTT
>15|TRBJ1-4|TRBD1|TRBV3-1/TRBV3-2|.
CASSLWTGEREKLFF
TGTGCCAGCAGCCTATGGACAGGGGAGCGGGAAAAACTGTTTTTT
>16|TRBJ2-3|TRBD1|TRBV5-5|.
CASSWGDRGLTDTQYF
TGTGCCAGCAGCTGGGGGGACAGGGGGCTGACAGATACGCAGTATTTT
>16|TRBJ1-2|.|TRBV27|.
CASSPKGGGAGYGYTF
TGTGCCAGCAGTCCCAAAGGGGGGGGCGCGGGGTATGGCTACACCTTC